The 2 T cell receptor beta chains given below trace back to one sample, sequenced in a study of control samples from healthy donors and cancer patients. Sequencing used immunoSEQ multiplex PCR; TCRdb keeps in-frame clones, though not all of them. Of around 80,000 clones in the sample, approximately 87% are singletons; the top ten hold 20% to 25%. Sequencing used blood. Receptor source: a man between 45 and 60 years old in good health.

This sequence joins TRBV30 and TRBJ2-7, with 7 positions matching TRBD1. Trimming took 5 bases from V and 5 from J; bases not matched to a gene: 9. The CDR3 has 13 amino acids. CDR1 is GTSNPN, CDR2 SVGIG, per germline (reference sequence). The CDR3 coding sequence is TGTGCCTGGGAGGGACAGCCTACGGACGAGCAGTACTTC. Translated, it gives CAWEGQPTDEQYF.

This clone was seen a few times. The chain employs TRBV10-2 and TRBJ2-3, with D perhaps given as TRBD1 or TRBD2 (5 bases each). The CDR3 consists of 14 residues. V gave up 6 bases and J gave up 1 base, with 11 bases separating them. Germline V gives CDR1 WSHSY, CDR2 SAAADI. DNA for the CDR3: TGCGCCAGCAGGACGGGGCATGGCACAGATACGCAGTATTTT. This encodes CASRTGHGTDTQYF.